These 3 T cell receptor beta chains were all obtained from the same sample, sequenced in a study of T cell changes during pregnancy in multiple sclerosis. This table comes from immunoSEQ multiplex PCR, and its TCRdb copy is limited to in-frame clones, with some not included. The table records about 80,000 clones, about 90% of them present only once. The sequences come from peripheral blood, collected before pregnancy. These receptors were obtained from a female donor with multiple sclerosis, enrolled in a pregnancy study.

The chain links TRBV13 to TRBJ1-2, with 10 bases fitting TRBD1. V shed 4 bases, J shed 6 bases, and the junction held 5 bases outside the gene matches. The CDR3 sequence is 14 residues long. Germline V gives CDR1 PRHDT, CDR2 FYEKMQ (reference sequence). The CDR3 DNA reads as TGTGCCAGCAGCTCAGGGACAGGGGAAAATGGCTACACCTTC. It specifies CASSSGTGENGYTF.

The chain links TRBV27 to TRBJ2-7, with TRBD2 matching over 15 bases. V lost 6 bases to trimming and J lost 2 bases; unmatched junction nucleotides: 11. The length of the CDR3 is 18 residues. Per the germline V gene, CDR1 is MNHEY and CDR2 is SMNVEV (reference sequence). The CDR3 nucleotides read TGTGCCAGCAGGCCTGCCGGACTAGCGGGGGGGCTGACCTACGAGCAGTACTTC. It is translated as CASRPAGLAGGLTYEQYF.

This chain connects TRBV9 to TRBJ2-1; TRBD2 matches 9 bases. J lost 7 bases, V lost 0 bases, and 5 bases had no gene match. Germline V gene lookup returns CDR1 SGDLS and CDR2 YYNGEE. This CDR3 region has 15 residues. The CDR3 DNA reads TGTGCCAGCAGCGTAGCTATGAGCGGGAGGAATGAGCAGTTCTTC. This codes for CASSVAMSGRNEQFF.